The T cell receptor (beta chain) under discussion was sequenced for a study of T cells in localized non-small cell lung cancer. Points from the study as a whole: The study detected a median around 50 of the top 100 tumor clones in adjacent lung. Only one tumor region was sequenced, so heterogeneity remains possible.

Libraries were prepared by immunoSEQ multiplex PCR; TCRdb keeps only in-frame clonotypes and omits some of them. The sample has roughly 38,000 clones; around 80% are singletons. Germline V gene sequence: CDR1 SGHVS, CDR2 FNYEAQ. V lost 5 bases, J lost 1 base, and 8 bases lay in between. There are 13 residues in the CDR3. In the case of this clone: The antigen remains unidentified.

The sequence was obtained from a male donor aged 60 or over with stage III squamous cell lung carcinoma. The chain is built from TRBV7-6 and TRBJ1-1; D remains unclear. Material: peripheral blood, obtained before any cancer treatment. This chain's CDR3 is CASSPGWNTEAFF. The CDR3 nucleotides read TGTGCCAGCAGCCCCGGGTGGAACACTGAAGCTTTCTTT.